Below, 32 T cell receptor beta chains from the same sample are listed, as sequenced in a study of STAT5B mutations in CD4+ large granular lymphocyte leukemia. The table came from immunoSEQ multiplex PCR; TCRdb's copy has only in-frame clones and leaves some out. The sample lists around 34,000 clones, around four fifths occurring once. The sample taken for sequencing was CD4+ T cells from blood buffy coats. These receptors all stem from a human donor in good health.

This chain uses TRBV7-7 with TRBJ2-7; D gene ambiguous. Trimming stripped 6 bases from V and 4 bases from J, with 13 bases between. Germline V gene data show CDR1 as SSHAT and CDR2 as FNYEAQ (reference sequence). The CDR3 has 13 residues. In DNA, the CDR3 is TGTGCCAGCAGTTCCACCCTAGGGTACGAGCAGTACTTC. Amino acids: CASSSTLGYEQYF.

The rearrangement joins TRBV7-9 to TRBJ2-3; unclear D gene. Germline V gene sequence: CDR1 SEHNR, CDR2 FQNEAQ (reference sequence). The CDR3 sequence is 13 residues long. Trimming cost V 2 bases and J 6 bases, with 9 bases left between them. The CDR3 loop is CASSLITPDTQYF. CDR3 sequence (DNA): TGTGCCAGCAGCTTAATAACGCCCGATACGCAGTATTTT.

The chain employs TRBV7-3 and TRBJ2-3; D gene uncertain. This CDR3 has 12 amino acids. Germline CDR1 SGHTA, CDR2 FQGTGA. Trimming pared 5 bases from V and 3 bases from J, leaving 6 bases between. CDR3: CASSGQTDTQYF. CDR3 DNA sequence: TGTGCCAGCAGCGGGCAGACAGATACGCAGTATTTT.

The V gene is TRBV30, the J gene TRBJ2-3, with unresolved D. This CDR3 spans 12 amino acids. Trimming took off 4 bases at V and 4 bases at J, with 9 bases between the two ends. CDR1 and CDR2 from the germline V gene are GTSNPN and SVGIG (reference sequence). CDR3 bases: TGTGCCTGGACTAGAACAGCAGATACGCAGTATTTT. Encoded protein: CAWTRTADTQYF.

CDR3 DNA: TGTGCCACCAGCAGAGGGGGGACGGCTACGTCCTACGAGCAGTACTTC. Translating it yields CATSRGGTATSYEQYF. The chain couples TRBV15 to TRBJ2-7; D assignment may be TRBD1 or TRBD2 (5 bases each). CDR3 length: 16 residues. With 1 base removed from V and 1 base from J, the gap between germline ends came to 14 bases. Germline lookup yields CDR1 LNHNV and CDR2 YYDKDF (reference sequence).

The V gene is TRBV6-5, the J gene TRBJ1-2; 8 bases line up with TRBD1. Unmatched junction bases numbered 6, after V lost 5 bases and J lost 4 bases. The CDR3 consists of 14 residues. Germline CDR1 is MNHEY and CDR2 is SVGAGI. In DNA form, the CDR3 reads TGTGCCAGCAGTGCCAGGGGGCAAGGCTATGGCTACACCTTC. Its translation: CASSARGQGYGYTF.

The gene calls are TRBV6-1 and TRBJ1-1; D gene unclear. The CDR3 has 13 amino acids. Germline V gives CDR1 MNHNS, CDR2 SASEGT. V gave up 0 bases and J gave up 3 bases, with 5 bases separating them. CDR3 protein: CASSEARYTEAFF. The DNA of the CDR3 is TGTGCCAGCAGTGAAGCGCGGTACACTGAAGCTTTCTTT.

The chain has TRBV5-4 and TRBJ1-2, with TRBD1 matching over 7 bases. The CDR3 extends over 13 amino acids. Germline loops: CDR1 SGHNT, CDR2 YYREEE (reference sequence). The J segment lost 5 bases and the V segment lost 3 bases, leaving 4 bases of the junction unmatched. The CDR3 nucleotides read TGTGCCAGCAGCTACGACAGGGAATATGGCTACACCTTC. The encoded protein is CASSYDREYGYTF.

The chain links TRBV4-2 to TRBJ2-6, with D unresolved. This CDR3 has 15 residues. Germline V gives CDR1 LGHNA, CDR2 YNFKEQ. The ends were cut back, 0 bases at V and 4 bases at J, with 7 bases in the middle. CDR3 coding DNA: TGTGCCAGCAGCCAAGAGTGGGGAGGGGCCAACGTCCTGACTTTC. Its protein is CASSQEWGGANVLTF.

This chain uses TRBV27 with TRBJ1-1; perhaps TRBD1 as D (5 bases). Trimming shortened V by 2 bases and J by 0 bases, and 13 bases separated the two germline ends. The CDR3 is 16 residues long. In germline, CDR1 is MNHEY, CDR2 SMNVEV (reference sequence). The CDR3 reads CASSLRGVRVNTEAFF. The DNA for the CDR3 is TGTGCCAGCAGTTTAAGGGGTGTCAGGGTGAACACTGAAGCTTTCTTT.

The rearrangement links TRBV10-3 to TRBJ1-3, with 10 bases aligning to TRBD1. The trim removed 6 bases at V and 4 bases at J, leaving 6 bases unmatched. Germline lookup yields CDR1 ENHRY and CDR2 SYGVKD. This CDR3 contains 15 residues. As DNA, the CDR3 is TGTGCCATCAGAAAAGACAGGGGGCGCGGAAACACCATATATTTT. It is translated as CAIRKDRGRGNTIYF.

This clone has just one count. V is TRBV18 and J is TRBJ1-1, with TRBD1 as a possible D gene (6 bases). The CDR3 totals 16 residues. V was shortened by 5 bases and J by 4 bases, with 20 bases between the two germline ends. The germline V gene encodes CDR1 KGHSH and CDR2 LQKENI. The CDR3 DNA sequence: TGTGCCAGCTCATCGTCCGGGACACTTGAACCCACTGAAGCTTTCTTT. This translates into CASSSSGTLEPTEAFF.

This chain uses TRBV6-1 with TRBJ1-5; weak D call: TRBD1 (5 bases). The germline V gene encodes CDR1 MNHNS and CDR2 SASEGT. With 7 bases removed from V and 7 bases from J, the gap between germline ends came to 17 bases. There are 14 residues in the CDR3. The DNA of the CDR3 is TGTGCCAGCAATCCGACAGCGGTAGAACAGCCCCAGCATTTT. Its protein is CASNPTAVEQPQHF.

The rearrangement uses TRBV7-2 and TRBJ2-3; 8 positions match TRBD2. The CDR3 extends over 15 amino acids. The germline CDR1 and CDR2 sequences are SGHTA and FQGNSA. The J segment lost 5 bases and the V segment lost 6 bases, leaving 10 bases of the junction unmatched. CDR3 in amino acids: CASRSFELAGDTQYF. Written as DNA, the CDR3 is TGTGCCAGCAGATCCTTTGAGCTAGCGGGAGATACGCAGTATTTT.

The chain combines TRBV20-1 with TRBJ1-5; D gene ambiguous. V was cut by 6 bases and J by 7 bases, with 10 bases left in between. The CDR3 sequence is 11 residues long. CDR1 is DFQATT and CDR2 is SNEGSKA in the germline V gene (reference sequence). Here the CDR3 reads CSAGMGQPQHF. As DNA, the CDR3 is TGCAGTGCCGGGATGGGGCAGCCCCAGCATTTT.

Only a few counts were recorded for this clone. The rearrangement uses TRBV28 and TRBJ1-2; possibly TRBD1 for D (5 bases). The CDR3 loop spans 13 amino acids. V shed 4 bases and J shed 1 base, with 7 bases lying between them. The germline CDR1 and CDR2 sequences are MDHEN and SYDVKM. The CDR3 loop is CASSSGGNYGYTF. In DNA, the CDR3 is TGTGCCAGCAGTTCTGGGGGTAACTATGGCTACACCTTC.

The V and J genes are TRBV5-1 and TRBJ2-2; 11 nucleotides agree with TRBD1. This CDR3 is 15 amino acids long. V lost 7 bases, J lost 6 bases, and 8 bases stayed unmatched. Germline V gene data show CDR1 as SGHRS and CDR2 as YFSETQ. The CDR3 is CASLGQGATSGELFF. The CDR3 DNA reads TGCGCCAGCCTTGGACAGGGGGCGACTTCCGGGGAGCTGTTTTTT.

The rearrangement joins TRBV28 to TRBJ2-7; the match to TRBD1 covers 7 bases. The V gene's germline CDR1 is MDHEN and CDR2 SYDVKM. J lost 0 bases, V lost 5 bases, and 10 bases had no gene match. This CDR3 contains 16 residues. Written as DNA, the CDR3 is TGTGCCAGCAGTCCCCCTAGACAGGGTTTCTCCTACGAGCAGTACTTC. It yields the protein CASSPPRQGFSYEQYF. The full variable domain, rest sourced from reference TRBV28 and TRBJ2-7, is DVKVTQSSRYLVKRTGEKVFLECVQDMDHENMFWYRQDPGLGLRLIYFSYDVKMKEKGDIPEGYSVSREKKERFSLILESASTNQTSMYLCASSPPRQGFSYEQYFGPGTRLTVT.

Only a few counts were recorded for this clone. The chain recombines TRBV10-3 with TRBJ1-2, with D uncertain. The germline V and J ends were trimmed by 3 bases and 2 bases, with 10 bases remaining between them. CDR3 length equals 14 residues. CDR1 and CDR2 from the germline V gene are ENHRY and SYGVKD. This chain's CDR3 is CAISEGSFNYGYTF. The DNA of the CDR3 is TGTGCCATCAGTGAAGGCAGTTTCAACTATGGCTACACCTTC.

The rearrangement uses TRBV28 and TRBJ1-5, with a possible D match to TRBD1 (6 bases). The CDR3 is 14 residues long. The V gene lost 6 bases and the J gene lost 6 bases, with 15 bases spanning the gap. The germline CDR1 and CDR2 sequences are MDHEN and SYDVKM. The CDR3 reads CASSRQARSQPQHF. The DNA of the CDR3 is TGTGCCAGCAGCAGACAGGCCCGGAGTCAGCCCCAGCATTTT.

This sequence joins TRBV6-5 and TRBJ2-3; no clear D. Trimming removed 3 bases from V and 8 bases from J, with 15 bases in between. CDR3 length: 14 residues. CDR1 and CDR2 from the germline V gene are MNHEY and SVGAGI. CDR3 sequence reads: CASSYSLSLATQYF. Here the CDR3 DNA reads TGTGCCAGCAGTTATTCCCTGAGTCTTGCTACGCAGTATTTT.

In this sample, this clone turned up a few times. The chain carries TRBV19 and TRBJ2-7; 9 bases line up with TRBD2. The CDR3 has 15 amino acids. Germline values: CDR1 LNHDA, CDR2 SQIVND (reference sequence). The trim removed 1 base at V and 6 bases at J, leaving 7 bases unmatched. The CDR3 coding sequence is TGTGCCAGTAGTATAGGTAGCGGGGGAGCTTCCGAGCAGTACTTC. It is translated as CASSIGSGGASEQYF.

This clone turned up a few times. The chain recombines TRBV4-1 with TRBJ1-5; D is unresolved. Germline assignment: CDR1 MGHRA and CDR2 YSYEKL. This CDR3 is built from 15 residues. The V end lost 1 base, the J end lost 7 bases, and 14 bases lay between the germline ends. CDR3 region: CASSQGLEGYQPQHF. CDR3 in DNA: TGCGCCAGCAGCCAAGGTCTGGAGGGATACCAGCCCCAGCATTTT.

The chain couples TRBV28 to TRBJ2-1; 14 bases map to TRBD2. This CDR3 is built from 15 residues. Germline CDR1 is MDHEN and CDR2 is SYDVKM. V lost 6 bases and J lost 7; bases outside the gene matches: 5. CDR3 residues: CASRGGLAGANEQFF. CDR3 DNA sequence: TGTGCCAGCAGAGGGGGACTAGCGGGAGCGAATGAGCAGTTCTTC.

The chain recombines TRBV5-4 with TRBJ2-1; the D is unclear. The CDR3 runs 14 residues. CDR1 and CDR2 (germline): SGHNT, YYREEE (reference sequence). V lost 0 bases and J lost 4, with 8 bases in between. The CDR3 loop is CASSLVSGYNEQFF. CDR3 nucleotide sequence: TGTGCCAGCAGCTTGGTATCTGGGTACAATGAGCAGTTCTTC.

V usage is TRBV7-9 and J usage is TRBJ1-5; 8 nucleotides agree with TRBD1. Germline CDR1 reads SEHNR; CDR2 reads FQNEAQ (reference sequence). This CDR3 has 15 residues. V was pared by 1 base and J by 4 bases, with 3 bases of the junction left unmatched. The CDR3 loop is CASSLGTGTNQPQHF. In DNA form, the CDR3 reads TGTGCCAGCAGCTTAGGGACAGGGACGAATCAGCCCCAGCATTTT.

This chain uses TRBV25-1 with TRBJ1-2; 7 bases map to TRBD1. J gave up 2 bases and V 5 bases, and 5 bases lay outside the gene matches. The CDR3 totals 14 residues. Germline V lookup: CDR1 MGHDK, CDR2 SYGVNS. In DNA, the CDR3 is TGTGCCAGCAGTCTACCGGGACAGAACTATGGCTACACCTTC. As protein: CASSLPGQNYGYTF.

This clone was found once. The J gene is TRBJ2-4, the V gene TRBV28; D may correspond to TRBD1 or TRBD2 (7 bases each). Germline assignment: CDR1 MDHEN and CDR2 SYDVKM. The V gene lost 7 bases and the J gene lost 7 bases, with 20 bases spanning the gap. The CDR3 extends over 15 amino acids. CDR3 sequence: CASTPGGGTGNIQYF. As DNA, the CDR3 is TGTGCCAGCACCCCAGGGGGGGGTACGGGGAACATTCAGTACTTC.

J is TRBJ2-3 and V is TRBV6-1, with D possibly being TRBD1 (6 bases). V lost 1 base and J 7 bases, leaving 18 bases between the germline ends. This CDR3 is built from 16 residues. The germline gives CDR1 MNHNS, CDR2 SASEGT. The CDR3 sequence is CASSEGGWGQGNTQYF. DNA of the CDR3: TGTGCCAGCAGTGAAGGGGGCTGGGGGCAAGGTAATACGCAGTATTTT.

The CDR3 DNA reads as TGTGCCAGCAGTTTACTACAGGTTAACACTGAAGCTTTCTTT. Its translation is CASSLLQVNTEAFF. The rearrangement joins TRBV28 to TRBJ1-1; a weak D match, TRBD1 (5 bases). V lost 2 bases, J lost 2 bases, and 9 bases lay in between. The germline CDR1 and CDR2 sequences are MDHEN and SYDVKM. The CDR3 is 14 residues long.

The rearrangement uses TRBV10-2 and TRBJ2-2, with D unclear. Germline values: CDR1 WSHSY, CDR2 SAAADI. This CDR3 has 14 amino acids. Between the trimmed V and J ends, which lost 5 bases and 1 base, there was a span of 8 bases. In DNA, the CDR3 is TGCGCCAGCAGTCCCCTTTTGAACACCGGGGAGCTGTTTTTT. Translating it yields CASSPLLNTGELFF.

On this clone: Germline is not matched at one junction end, which may reflect a read error. The chain recombines TRBV6-1 with TRBJ1-1; D perhaps matches TRBD1 (6 bases). CDR1 and CDR2 from the germline V gene are MNHNS and SASEGT. The CDR3 spans 15 residues. Here the CDR3 reads CASSALTGGDLGSSF. The CDR3 DNA follows: TGTGCCAGCAGTGCTCTGACAGGAGGGGATTTGGGGAGTAGCTTT.